A single sample is the source of the 23 T cell receptor beta chains below, sequenced in a study of T cells in Graves' hyperthyroidism and ophthalmopathy. Regions amplified from RNA transcripts were the TCR beta CDR3 regions. First-round RT-PCR of the TCR CDR3 relied on the HTBI primer set. One entry per CDR3 protein results from TCRdb running MiXCR on the multiplex PCR reads. Among hundreds of thousands of distinct CDR3 sequences, more than 13% were seen once, and the ten largest hold approximately 32%. The sample was blood. The receptors shown here come from a woman in her twenties or thirties with Graves' hyperthyroidism.

This clonotype was observed many times. The rearrangement joins TRBV30 to TRBJ2-7; D ambiguous. V dropped 2 bases and J dropped 6 bases, with 17 bases sitting between them. From germline, CDR1 is GTSNPN and CDR2 SVGIG (reference sequence). This CDR3 has 14 residues. In DNA form, the CDR3 reads TGTGCCTGGAGTTGGGCAGGTGTAGCATCCGAGCAGTACTTC. Translation gives CAWSWAGVASEQYF.

This clonotype came up many times. The V and J genes are TRBV28 and TRBJ2-1, with 9 bases that match TRBD1. The V gene's germline CDR1 is MDHEN and CDR2 SYDVKM. The CDR3 extends over 13 amino acids. With 6 bases clipped from V and 5 bases from J, the junction kept 2 bases outside the gene matches. The chain's CDR3 is CASRGQGDNEQFF. The CDR3 bases are TGTGCCAGCAGGGGACAGGGTGACAATGAGCAGTTCTTC.

This clonotype was picked up many times. The CDR3 here is CASGPSGLATDTQYF. The CDR3 DNA is TGTGCCAGCGGACCTTCGGGACTAGCAACAGATACGCAGTATTTT. This sequence joins TRBV3-1 and TRBJ2-3; TRBD2 aligns across 9 bases. The V gene end was trimmed by 8 bases and the J gene end by 3 bases; junction bases not matched to a gene: 9. The germline V gene has CDR1 LGHDT and CDR2 YNNKEL (reference sequence). This CDR3 comprises 15 residues.

This clonotype appeared a few times. V is TRBV19 and J is TRBJ1-1, with D perhaps matching TRBD1 (6 bases). V was trimmed by 8 bases and J by 0 bases, leaving 13 bases between them. The CDR3 extends over 14 amino acids. Germline V lookup: CDR1 LNHDA, CDR2 SQIVND (reference sequence). The CDR3 protein is CASWGGLLNTEAFF. The CDR3 DNA sequence: TGTGCCAGTTGGGGGGGCCTCTTGAACACTGAAGCTTTCTTT.

The chain has TRBV20-1 and TRBJ2-3; tentatively, D is TRBD1 or TRBD2 (5 bases each). Trimming stripped 4 bases from V and 2 bases from J, with 13 bases between. CDR3 length equals 14 residues. The germline V gene has CDR1 DFQATT and CDR2 SNEGSKA (reference sequence). The CDR3 is CSATRDGSTDTQYF. The CDR3, as DNA: TGCAGTGCTACAAGGGACGGATCCACAGATACGCAGTATTTT.

The CDR3 sequence: CASSLDRASDEQFF. The DNA of the CDR3 is TGTGCCAGCAGCTTGGACAGGGCGAGCGATGAGCAGTTCTTC. This chain uses TRBV5-6 with TRBJ2-1; D might be TRBD1 (6 bases). The CDR3 extends over 14 amino acids. Germline values: CDR1 SGHDT, CDR2 YYEEEE. The ends were cut back, 0 bases at V and 8 bases at J, with 12 bases in the middle.

This chain joins TRBV20-1 and TRBJ2-1; 7 nucleotides line up with TRBD2. Germline CDR1 DFQATT, CDR2 SNEGSKA (reference sequence). The CDR3 contains 15 residues. Trimming removed 0 bases from V and 2 bases from J; junction bases left unmatched: 4. This CDR3 reads CSAREGGTTYNEQFF. The CDR3 coding sequence is TGCAGTGCTAGAGAGGGGGGGACTACCTACAATGAGCAGTTCTTC.

This clonotype has at least ten counts. The V gene is TRBV24-1, the J gene TRBJ2-1; TRBD1 is a possible D gene (5 bases). V lost 3 bases, J lost 9 bases, and 11 bases lay in between. CDR3 length equals 13 residues. The germline V gene has CDR1 KGHDR and CDR2 SFDVKD. The CDR3 reads CATSDGDRGEQFF. In DNA form, the CDR3 reads TGTGCCACCAGTGATGGGGATAGGGGTGAGCAGTTCTTC.

This clonotype has at least ten counts. The chain uses TRBV6-1 and TRBJ2-1; 7 nucleotides align to TRBD2. There are 14 residues in the CDR3. Germline assignment: CDR1 MNHNS and CDR2 SASEGT. With 8 bases clipped from V and 4 bases from J, the junction kept 8 bases outside the gene matches. The CDR3 loop is CASLKAGEYNEQFF. As DNA, the CDR3 is TGTGCCAGCCTAAAGGCGGGGGAATACAATGAGCAGTTCTTC.

Only one count was recorded for this clonotype. The V gene is TRBV28, the J gene TRBJ1-2, with D possibly being TRBD1 (5 bases). From germline, CDR1 is MDHEN and CDR2 SYDVKM. This CDR3 region has 16 residues. V lost 3 bases to trimming and J lost 8 bases, with 22 bases between them. The DNA of the CDR3 is TGTGCCAGCAGTTTTCTCCTCACCAGGGCTTGGAGAGGCTACACCTTC. Protein product: CASSFLLTRAWRGYTF.

The chain recombines TRBV5-1 with TRBJ2-1, with D hard to call. CDR3 length equals 12 residues. Trimming shortened V by 4 bases and J by 4 bases, and 6 bases separated the two germline ends. The germline V gene has CDR1 SGHRS and CDR2 YFSETQ. The DNA for the CDR3 is TGCGCCAGCAGCGGCCATTACAATGAGCAGTTCTTC. Residues: CASSGHYNEQFF.

This clonotype was seen repeatedly, ten times or more. V and J are TRBV20-1 and TRBJ2-1; 9 bases are shared with TRBD2. The CDR3 consists of 18 residues. Trimming took 1 base from V and 0 from J; bases not matched to a gene: 10. Germline V lookup: CDR1 DFQATT, CDR2 SNEGSKA (reference sequence). CDR3: CSARVVAGAISSYNEQFF. The CDR3 coding sequence is TGCAGTGCTAGAGTTGTAGCGGGAGCCATTAGCTCCTACAATGAGCAGTTCTTC.

This chain links TRBV12-3 or TRBV12-4 with TRBJ2-1, with D perhaps being TRBD1 or TRBD2 (5 bases each). Trimming cost V 4 bases and J 5 bases, with 15 bases left between them. This CDR3 comprises 15 residues. CDR3 sequence (DNA): TGTGCCAGCAGTTCCACCCGGGACCCCAACAATGAGCAGTTCTTC. This codes for CASSSTRDPNNEQFF.

Many counts were recorded for this clonotype. The rearrangement joins TRBV6-1 to TRBJ1-1; D gene ambiguous. The CDR3 has 12 amino acids. V dropped 7 bases and J dropped 5 bases, with 11 bases sitting between them. Germline V gene lookup returns CDR1 MNHNS and CDR2 SASEGT. CDR3 coding DNA: TGTGCCAGCATCTCTCGACGGACTGAAGCTTTCTTT. Amino acids: CASISRRTEAFF.

As to this clonotype: This could be a read error, since a much larger clone is one nucleotide away. This rearrangement joins TRBV27 to TRBJ2-1; TRBD1 is a possible D gene (6 bases). CDR3 size: 13 residues. Germline V CDR1 and CDR2: MNHEY, SMNVEV (reference sequence). V shed 6 bases and J shed 12 bases, with 18 bases lying between them. The CDR3 DNA reads as TGTGCCAGCAGCTCCCCCGACAGGCTAGCGCAGTTCTTC. Translating gives CASSSPDRLAQFF.

V usage is TRBV7-2 and J usage is TRBJ1-3; unclear D gene. The CDR3 is 15 residues long. Trimming cost V 1 base and J 0 bases, with 7 bases left between them. Germline V CDR1 and CDR2: SGHTA, FQGNSA. CDR3 sequence reads: CASSLVGGSGNTIYF. The CDR3, as DNA: TGTGCCAGCAGCTTAGTCGGCGGCTCTGGAAACACCATATATTTT.

The CDR3 coding sequence is TGTGCCAGCAGTGACATGGGGGACAGATCCTACAATGAGCAGTTCTTC. It yields the protein CASSDMGDRSYNEQFF. The gene calls are TRBV2 and TRBJ2-1; 7 bases align to TRBD1. V lost 3 bases to trimming and J lost 1 base; unmatched junction nucleotides: 6. The CDR3 has 16 amino acids. The V gene's germline CDR1 is SNHLY and CDR2 FYNNEI.

As to this clonotype: This sequence may be a read error, since a much larger clone differs from it by one base. The chain is built from TRBV6-2 or TRBV6-3 and TRBJ2-7; D ambiguous. V was trimmed by 0 bases and J by 3 bases, leaving 12 bases between them. CDR1 MNHEY and CDR2 SVGEGT come from the germline V gene. The length of the CDR3 is 15 residues. This CDR3 is CASSYSNMQDYEQYF. CDR3 sequence (DNA): TGTGCCAGCAGTTACTCGAACATGCAAGACTACGAGCAGTACTTC.

This rearrangement joins TRBV6-2 or TRBV6-3 to TRBJ2-3; the match to TRBD2 covers 9 bases. V trimming: 5 bases; J trimming: 3 bases; junction bases outside the gene matches: 6. The germline V gene encodes CDR1 MNHEY and CDR2 SVGEGT. This CDR3 is 15 amino acids long. The CDR3 protein is CASSLLAGPTDTQYF. The CDR3 nucleotides read TGTGCCAGCAGTCTCCTAGCGGGACCTACAGATACGCAGTATTTT.

This clonotype was seen at least ten times. The rearrangement joins TRBV7-9 to TRBJ2-7; D tentatively fits TRBD1 or TRBD2 (5 bases each). Germline loops: CDR1 SEHNR, CDR2 FQNEAQ (reference sequence). The CDR3 runs to 14 residues. Trimming removed 1 base at V and 5 bases at J, with 12 bases between. CDR3 residues: CASSLVGERDEQYF. The CDR3 DNA is TGTGCCAGCAGCTTAGTAGGGGAGAGGGACGAGCAGTACTTC.

This clonotype was counted at least ten times. The chain links TRBV2 to TRBJ2-5, with D possibly being TRBD1 (5 bases). The CDR3 has 15 amino acids. Germline lookup yields CDR1 SNHLY and CDR2 FYNNEI. Between the trimmed V and J ends, which lost 4 bases and 5 bases, there was a span of 17 bases. The CDR3 loop reads CASSAVGVPRETQYF. In nucleotides, the CDR3 is TGTGCCAGCAGTGCCGTAGGGGTCCCCCGGGAGACCCAGTACTTC.

The V gene is TRBV7-9, the J gene TRBJ2-7; a possible D gene is TRBD2 (6 bases). This CDR3 spans 15 amino acids. In germline, CDR1 is SEHNR, CDR2 FQNEAQ (reference sequence). V lost 5 bases and J 3 bases, leaving 17 bases between the germline ends. CDR3 coding DNA: TGTGCCAGCAGCCGGGCAACAGGACTATTCTACGAGCAGTACTTC. Residues: CASSRATGLFYEQYF.

This clonotype has more than one count but fewer than ten. V gene TRBV29-1 combines with J gene TRBJ2-7, with 9 bases identical to TRBD2. This CDR3 has 15 amino acids. V lost 4 bases to trimming and J lost 2 bases; unmatched junction nucleotides: 9. The germline gives CDR1 SQVTM, CDR2 ANQGSEA. CDR3 residues: CSVAALAGSPYEQYF. Here the CDR3 DNA reads TGCAGCGTTGCGGCGCTAGCGGGAAGCCCCTACGAGCAGTACTTC.